Reported below is one TCR beta chain. Its recognized antigen is unknown. The input lacks base qualities; no much larger clone sits a single base away. Distinct nucleotide sequences in the sample also encode this CDR3. Donors were healthy HIV-negative adults with no recently reported acute infections or vaccinations. All donors were Caucasian adults living in Nashville, Tennessee, USA. Magnetic negative selection was used to enrich CD4+ T cells, after which naive cells were positively selected on CD45RA and the negative fraction became the memory subset. Blood was obtained by leukapheresis, after which PBMCs were separated by Ficoll-Histopaque density gradient centrifugation and cryopreserved in liquid nitrogen vapor phase. Analytical flow cytometry was used to check the purity and quantity of every magnetically sorted T cell population. Each sorted fraction had its genomic DNA isolated and then quantified by UV absorbance on a Nanodrop 2000c.

Using the deep immunoSEQ assay, TCR CDR3 regions were amplified from genomic DNA by multiplex PCR. For each cell subset, the extracted genomic DNA was distributed evenly across all wells of several immunoSEQ 96-well plates, and each plate served as one replicate. For sorted subsets, each replicate PCR was loaded with about 0.2 ug genomic DNA, equivalent to approximately 27,000 T cell genomes. The purified libraries were quantified using a Qubit 3.0 fluorometer, sized with a Bioanalyzer 2100, and then quantified again using the KAPA Library Quantification kit. A separate single-read 150-cycle Illumina NextSeq 550 flow cell was used to sequence each immunoSEQ 96-well plate. The authors' analysis ran thus. Because the immunoSEQ output held only junctional sequences and lacked quality scores, the filtering could not match the filtering applied to full-length reads. Sequences were annotated with PyIR, a Python wrapper for IgBLAST v1.9, and V/J genes and CDR3 were assigned using IMGT germline references. Reads were removed for weak V/J assignments (E-value above 1e-6), missing CDR3, stop codons, out-of-frame junctions, or ambiguous translated residues. V3J clonotypes were defined as sequences sharing the same inferred V gene, J gene, and CDR3 amino acid sequence. To compute the percentage overlap between repertoires, the number of shared unique clonotypes was divided by the size of the smaller repertoire. Richness of each repertoire was evaluated using RTK rarefaction, the Chao1 estimator, and Recon v2.1 estimates of unobserved clonotypes. For all TCRbeta clonotypes obtained by the gDNA method from several donors, generation probabilities were computed with OLGA. The table was pulled from immuneACCESS by TCRdb, which kept in-frame rearrangements only. Such tables lose some clones; where checked, under half of the loss comes from unresolved V genes, and the rest has no known cause. V and J calls plus clone size are reproduced from that table; the DNA served to infer D and trimming. The sample table shows some 2,500,000 clones, and 90% to 95% are seen once. The top ten clonotypes cover about 0.39% of the sample.

This record comes from a study of shared clonotypes between healthy human individuals (dated by TCRdb to 2020 to 2022). A note on the overall study: A few men and a couple of women, aged 18 to 49 years, made up the cohort. For each donor, three plates each were used for CD4 naive and CD4 memory, two plates were used for CD8 naive, and one plate was used for CD8 memory. Blood TCR repertoires of about five healthy adults were deeply sequenced to estimate repertoire size and the extent of clonotype sharing between individuals. To increase sequencing depth and limit assay-specific biases, different laboratories used diverse techniques to prepare libraries and sequence TCR repertoires. Leukapheresis yielded between about 0.94 and 9 billion PBMCs per donor.

Overall study outcomes, separate from this receptor: Sampling was limited to blood, and TCR repertoires in tissue likely differ from TCR repertoires in blood. Pairwise subsampling led to the expectation that sequencing depth would affect the degree of clonotype sharing among donors. Because the study included only a small number of donors, the genetic and exposure-history diversity represented was limited. Roughly 5% of naive CD4, 3.5% of naive CD8, roughly 2.4% of memory CD4, and 0.4% of memory CD8 clonotypes were shared across a few donors. Naive subsets generally had larger estimated clonotype richness than memory subsets did. Clonotypes shared by all four sorted-subset donors showed higher generation probabilities than non-shared clonotypes. Even with the large sequencing depth, rarefaction of the sorted-subset datasets indicated that sequencing was incomplete.

Trimming costs V 0 bases and J 4 bases, and their ends lie 11 bases apart. The CDR3 goes from the cysteine to the phenylalanine over 14 residues. CDR3 DNA is the only sequence kept; it has 42 bases, read in frame from the first base. CDR1 and CDR2 are drawn from the germline V gene: SGHRS, YFSETQ. The V and J segments used are TRBV5-1 and TRBJ2-7; perhaps TRBD2 is the D gene, with 5 bases matching. The sequencing sample was made of naive CD4+ T cells from PBMCs. The cell subset or site label of this sample denotes: CD45RA+ positively selected. The source is a man aged 18 to 29 in good health. Some clones in this sample may be carry-over from other donors' samples. The DNA sequence is TGCGCCAGCAGCTTGGGTCGGGAAGGGTACGAGCAGTACTTC. This sequence encodes CASSLGREGYEQYF.